This entry lists 18 T cell receptor beta chains sequenced from one sample in a study of blood T cell repertoires in COVID-19. TCRdb's table, derived via immunoSEQ multiplex PCR, lists solely in-frame clones and lacks some. The sample has under 95,000 clones, 65% to 90% seen once. The source material was peripheral blood. The receptors here all came from a man between 45 and 60 years old with COVID-19, enrolled during active disease.

This chain links TRBV5-8 with TRBJ1-1; no firm D call. Germline V gene lookup returns CDR1 SGHTS and CDR2 YDEGEE. Trimming pared 5 bases from V and 3 bases from J, leaving 14 bases between. The CDR3 sequence is 14 residues long. The CDR3 nucleotides are TGTGCCAGCAGGATGACCCCGGCGGACACTGAAGCTTTCTTT. Its protein is CASRMTPADTEAFF.

This clone came up a few times. The chain recombines TRBV3-1 (or the pseudogene TRBV3-2) with TRBJ2-1, with D possibly being TRBD2 (5 bases). CDR1 is LGHDT, CDR2 YNNKEL, per germline (reference sequence). V lost 1 base and J 3 bases, leaving 13 bases between the germline ends. The CDR3 consists of 16 residues. In DNA form, the CDR3 reads TGTGCCAGCAGCCAAGCGGGCGGGCCCGTCTACAATGAGCAGTTCTTC. Protein product: CASSQAGGPVYNEQFF.

The chain couples TRBV2 to TRBJ2-3; 12 nucleotides match TRBD1. Germline values: CDR1 SNHLY, CDR2 FYNNEI. The CDR3 runs to 19 residues. After removal of 6 bases from V and 4 bases from J, the junction contained 17 bases not matched to a gene. CDR3 protein: CASSGPGQGALAGPDTQYF. CDR3 in DNA: TGTGCCAGCAGCGGTCCGGGACAGGGGGCACTAGCGGGACCAGATACGCAGTATTTT.

This chain uses TRBV15 with TRBJ2-7; D possibly corresponds to TRBD2 (6 bases). The CDR3 spans 13 residues. Trimming pared 1 base from V and 4 bases from J, leaving 8 bases between. The germline CDR1 and CDR2 sequences are LNHNV and YYDKDF (reference sequence). CDR3 DNA: TGTGCCACCAGCAGAGCGGCGGGGTACGAGCAGTACTTC. Encoded protein: CATSRAAGYEQYF. The full variable domain, rest sourced from reference TRBV15 and TRBJ2-7, is DAMVIQNPRYQVTQFGKPVTLSCSQTLNHNVMYWYQQKSSQAPKLLFHYYDKDFNNEADTPDNFQSRRPNTSFCFLDIRSPGLGDTAMYLCATSRAAGYEQYFGPGTRLTVT.

This chain joins TRBV5-1 and TRBJ1-3; the match to TRBD1 covers 9 bases. V gave up 3 bases and J gave up 1 base; unmatched junction bases: 5. The CDR3 totals 16 residues. CDR1 is SGHRS, CDR2 YFSETQ, per germline. The DNA of the CDR3 is TGCGCCAGCAGCTGGGGACAGGGTGTTTCTGGAAACACCATATATTTT. It translates to CASSWGQGVSGNTIYF.

V usage is TRBV12-3 or TRBV12-4 and J usage is TRBJ1-1; TRBD1 agrees at 8 bases. Germline trimming cut 6 bases from V and 1 base from J; bases unmatched to any gene: 1. This CDR3 contains 13 residues. The CDR3 region has the DNA TGTGCCAGCAGGGACAGGGAGAACACTGAAGCTTTCTTT. Translation: CASRDRENTEAFF.

The genes are TRBV13 and TRBJ2-7; 8 bases match TRBD1. There are 13 residues in the CDR3. Germline-derived CDR1 and CDR2 are PRHDT and FYEKMQ (reference sequence). V lost 5 bases, J lost 6 bases, and 6 bases stayed unmatched. In DNA form, the CDR3 reads TGTGCCAGCAGCGTGACAGGGGATGGCGAGCAGTACTTC. It is translated as CASSVTGDGEQYF.

The gene calls are TRBV7-2 and TRBJ2-7, with TRBD1 identical over 8 bases. V lost 0 bases, J lost 8 bases, and 9 bases stayed unmatched. Germline V CDR1 and CDR2: SGHTA, FQGNSA. The CDR3 covers 15 residues. CDR3 DNA sequence: TGTGCCAGCAGCTTAGCAGGACAGGGTGGGGGGCAGCAGTACTTC. It translates to CASSLAGQGGGQQYF.

The genes are TRBV7-9 and TRBJ1-5; TRBD1 is a possible D gene (6 bases). The CDR3 is made up of 14 amino acids. Germline V gene lookup returns CDR1 SEHNR and CDR2 FQNEAQ (reference sequence). V dropped 5 bases and J dropped 5 bases, with 13 bases sitting between them. As DNA, the CDR3 is TGTGCCAGCAGCCGCACAGGGCCGGATCAGCCCCAGCATTTT. Translated, it gives CASSRTGPDQPQHF.

In this sample, this clone turned up a few times. The V and J genes are TRBV3-1 (or the pseudogene TRBV3-2) and TRBJ2-3; D might be TRBD1 (5 bases). With 0 bases removed from V and 4 bases from J, the gap between germline ends came to 8 bases. The CDR3 loop spans 14 amino acids. CDR1 is LGHDT and CDR2 is YNNKEL in the germline V gene (reference sequence). CDR3 sequence: CASSQDPRADTQYF. The CDR3 bases are TGTGCCAGCAGCCAAGACCCCAGGGCAGATACGCAGTATTTT.

The gene calls are TRBV6-5 and TRBJ1-1; a weak D match, TRBD1 (6 bases). The CDR3 loop spans 14 amino acids. CDR1 and CDR2 (germline): MNHEY, SVGAGI. V was clipped by 6 bases and J by 5 bases, with 16 bases between them. The CDR3: CASRTAGRGTEAFF. The CDR3 nucleotides read TGTGCCAGCAGAACTGCAGGGAGGGGGACTGAAGCTTTCTTT.

This chain uses TRBV5-1 with TRBJ1-2; 7 bases align to TRBD1. Germline trimming cut 4 bases from V and 6 bases from J; bases unmatched to any gene: 12. In germline, CDR1 is SGHRS, CDR2 YFSETQ. The CDR3 extends over 15 amino acids. The CDR3 loop is CASSLGQLTGHGYTF. DNA of the CDR3: TGCGCCAGCAGCCTGGGACAGCTTACCGGGCATGGCTACACCTTC.

This chain connects TRBV6-2 or TRBV6-3 to TRBJ2-1; 7 positions match TRBD2. The CDR3 length is 17 residues. Looked up from germline, CDR1 is MNHEY and CDR2 is SVGEGT. With 2 bases clipped from V and 6 bases from J, the junction kept 13 bases outside the gene matches. CDR3 DNA sequence: TGTGCCAGCAGTTACAGCGGGACGATAAATTTGGGCAATGAGCAGTTCTTC. It yields the protein CASSYSGTINLGNEQFF.

The chain joins TRBV28 to TRBJ1-5; no definite D call. The CDR3 covers 14 residues. Trimming stripped 1 base from V and 2 bases from J, with 6 bases between. Looked up from germline, CDR1 is MDHEN and CDR2 is SYDVKM. CDR3 residues: CASSLYEGNQPQHF. The CDR3, as DNA: TGTGCCAGCAGTTTATATGAGGGCAATCAGCCCCAGCATTTT.

V usage is TRBV7-9 and J usage is TRBJ1-2; TRBD1 matches 9 bases. Germline V lookup: CDR1 SEHNR, CDR2 FQNEAQ (reference sequence). The CDR3 spans 14 residues. V shed 1 base and J 7 bases; nucleotides not matched to a gene: 4. As DNA, the CDR3 is TGTGCCAGCAGCTTAGGAGAGGGACAGGGTGGCTACACCTTC. It translates to CASSLGEGQGGYTF. The whole variable domain, filled in from reference TRBV7-9 and TRBJ1-2, reads DTGVSQNPRHKITKRGQNVTFRCDPISEHNRLYWYRQTLGQGPEFLTYFQNEAQLEKSRLLSDRFSAERPKGSFSTLEIQRTEQGDSAMYLCASSLGEGQGGYTFGSGTRLTVV.

This chain links TRBV28 with TRBJ1-5; 7 bases fit TRBD1. With V trimmed by 10 bases and J by 6 bases, 6 bases remained unmatched. The CDR3 spans 12 residues. Germline V CDR1 and CDR2: MDHEN, SYDVKM. The CDR3, as DNA: TGTGCCACCCAACAGGGGAGTCAGCCCCAGCATTTT. Protein sequence: CATQQGSQPQHF.

This clone was recorded only once. The chain has TRBV29-1 and TRBJ2-5; 8 bases map to TRBD1. This CDR3 spans 12 amino acids. V lost 6 bases and J lost 5; bases outside the gene matches: 5. Germline V gives CDR1 SQVTM, CDR2 ANQGSEA. The CDR3 region has the DNA TGCAGCGTGAGACAGGGGCTGGAGACCCAGTACTTC. Its translation is CSVRQGLETQYF. Filled out from reference TRBV29-1 and TRBJ2-5, the complete variable domain reads SAVISQKPSRDICQRGTSLTIQCQVDSQVTMMFWYRQQPGQSLTLIATANQGSEATYESGFVIDKFPISRPNLTFSTLTVSNMSPEDSSIYLCSVRQGLETQYFGPGTRLLVL.

The chain uses TRBV4-2 and TRBJ2-3, with 13 bases fitting TRBD2. The CDR3 totals 14 residues. V shed 1 base and J 14 bases; nucleotides not matched to a gene: 6. Germline CDR1 reads LGHNA; CDR2 reads YNFKEQ. CDR3 DNA: TGTGCCAGCAGCCAAGGGAGGACTAGCGGGAGTGGGTATTTT. This gives the protein CASSQGRTSGSGYF.